Listed below are T cell receptor beta chains from one sample, sequenced in a study of CD8+CD57+ T cells in acquired aplastic anemia. One entry per CDR3 protein results from TCRdb running MiXCR on the reads. The table has 200,000 or so distinct CDR3 sequences, roughly 45% seen once; the top ten hold approximately 20%. The sample taken for sequencing was sorted CD4+, CD8+, or CD8+CD57+ T cells (not recorded which) from PBMCs. Receptors were obtained from a human donor with aplastic anemia. The CDR3 runs from the conserved cysteine through the conserved F or W. Each record gives: D gene, J gene, CDR3 length, clone size, V gene, CDR3 protein, CDR3 DNA. A D gene is named only where the DNA matches it firmly. Part of the rows lack a size; the others show once, few, many or a class for expanded clones.

TRBD2 | TRBJ2-5 | 13 | NA | TRBV2 | CASILAGKETQYF | TGTGCCAGCATACTAGCGGGAAAAGAGACCCAGTACTTC
TRBD1 | TRBJ1-4 | 17 | NA | TRBV7-9 | CASSSALGGGQNEKLFF | TGTGCCAGCAGCTCAGCTTTGGGGGGGGGACAGAATGAAAAACTGTTTTTT
NA | TRBJ1-2 | 15 | NA | TRBV7-2 | CASRLKAQANYGYTF | TGTGCCAGCAGACTAAAGGCACAGGCTAACTATGGCTACACCTTC
NA | TRBJ1-1 | 13 | many | TRBV7-3 | CASRLREGTEAFF | TGTGCCAGCAGGCTTCGAGAGGGGACTGAAGCTTTCTTT
TRBD1 | TRBJ2-7 | 14 | once | TRBV10-3 | CAISTGDRRYEQYF | TGTGCCATCAGCACAGGGGACAGGAGGTACGAGCAGTACTTC
TRBD1 | TRBJ1-2 | 13 | NA | TRBV10-2 | CASYDRGLSGYTF | TGCGCCAGTTATGACAGGGGGCTTTCTGGCTACACCTTC
NA | TRBJ2-7 | 13 | many | TRBV27 | CASRTASSYEQYF | TGTGCCAGCCGGACGGCGAGCTCCTACGAGCAGTACTTC
NA | TRBJ2-5 | 13 | NA | TRBV7-2 | CASSFSGPETQYF | TGTGCCAGCAGCTTTTCGGGTCCAGAGACCCAGTACTTC
NA | TRBJ1-1 | 14 | NA | TRBV10-3 | CAISMDSPDTEAFF | TGTGCCATCAGCATGGACAGCCCGGACACTGAAGCTTTCTTT
TRBD1 | TRBJ1-2 | 13 | NA | TRBV20-1 | CSARDGTGWGYTF | TGCAGTGCTAGAGATGGGACAGGGTGGGGCTACACCTTC
NA | TRBJ1-2 | 14 | NA | TRBV2 | CASSLRQENYGYTF | TGTGCCAGCAGCCTAAGACAGGAAAACTATGGCTACACCTTC
NA | TRBJ2-7 | 14 | NA | TRBV15 | CATSREWGAHEQYF | TGTGCCACCAGCAGAGAATGGGGGGCCCACGAGCAGTACTTC
TRBD1 | TRBJ1-4 | 14 | NA | TRBV19 | CASSQQGASEKLFF | TGTGCCAGTAGTCAACAGGGGGCGAGTGAAAAACTGTTTTTT
NA | TRBJ1-2 | 15 | many | TRBV20-1 | CSALGFPGADYGYTF | TGCAGTGCCCTCGGCTTCCCGGGAGCCGACTATGGCTACACCTTC
NA | TRBJ1-2 | 13 | NA | TRBV19 | CASRPQFSGGNTF | TGTGCCAGTAGGCCCCAATTCTCGGGCGGAAACACCTTC
TRBD1 | TRBJ2-3 | 18 | many | TRBV6-5 | CASSYLVTGQGRTDTQYF | TGTGCCAGCAGTTACTTGGTTACCGGACAGGGGCGGACAGATACGCAGTATTTT
NA | TRBJ1-2 | 11 | NA | TRBV29-1 | CSVRGGYGYTF | TGCAGCGTAAGGGGGGGCTATGGCTACACCTTC
NA | TRBJ1-1 | 13 | many | TRBV6-5 | CASSYSYTTEAFF | TGTGCCAGCAGTTACTCCTATACCACTGAAGCTTTCTTT
TRBD1 | TRBJ2-5 | 16 | NA | TRBV13 | CASSARTGSVIETQYF | TGTGCCAGCAGTGCTAGGACAGGCTCCGTGATTGAGACCCAGTACTTC
NA | TRBJ1-3 | 16 | NA | TRBV7-8 | CASSFGAGATGNTIYF | TGTGCCAGCAGCTTTGGTGCGGGGGCCACTGGAAACACCATATATTTT
TRBD1 | TRBJ1-2 | 16 | many | TRBV14 | CASSQGPGQGERGYTF | TGTGCCAGCAGCCAAGGACCGGGACAGGGAGAGCGTGGCTACACCTTC
NA | TRBJ2-3 | 13 | many | TRBV14 | CASSQDRADTQYF | TGTGCCAGCAGCCAAGATCGAGCAGATACGCAGTATTTT
TRBD2 | TRBJ2-1 | 15 | NA | TRBV19 | CASSILAASYNEQFF | TGTGCCAGTAGTATACTAGCGGCCTCCTACAATGAGCAGTTCTTC
TRBD1 | TRBJ2-2 | 16 | NA | TRBV25-1 | CASSGPRTGGTGELFF | TGTGCCAGCAGTGGCCCGCGGACAGGGGGAACCGGGGAGCTGTTTTTT
TRBD1 | TRBJ1-2 | 15 | NA | TRBV9 | CASSVWTGNGDGYTF | TGTGCCAGCAGCGTATGGACAGGGAATGGCGATGGCTACACCTTC
NA | TRBJ1-5 | 15 | NA | TRBV7-9 | CASSLGEGHSQPQHF | TGTGCCAGCAGCTTAGGTGAGGGGCACAGTCAGCCCCAGCATTTT
NA | TRBJ1-1 | 13 | many | TRBV3-1 | CASWGGFGTEAFF | TGTGCCAGCTGGGGTGGCTTCGGCACTGAAGCTTTCTTT
TRBD1 | TRBJ2-3 | 16 | many | TRBV6-1 | CASSVTTGVLTDTQYF | TGTGCCAGCAGTGTAACGACAGGGGTTCTCACAGATACGCAGTATTTT
NA | TRBJ1-1 | 16 | once | TRBV10-3 | CAISTVSQSRNTEAFF | TGTGCCATCAGTACGGTCAGCCAGAGTAGGAACACTGAAGCTTTCTTT
NA | TRBJ1-3 | 12 | NA | TRBV12-3/TRBV12-4 | CASTYIGNTIYF | TGTGCCAGCACCTATATTGGAAACACCATATATTTT
NA | TRBJ1-2 | 13 | few | TRBV28 | CASRETANYGYTF | TGTGCCAGCAGGGAAACGGCTAACTATGGCTACACCTTC
NA | TRBJ1-4 | 16 | NA | TRBV7-8 | CASRFLPGSTNEKLFF | TGTGCCAGCAGGTTCCTGCCGGGGTCAACTAATGAAAAACTGTTTTTT
NA | TRBJ2-5 | 13 | many | TRBV10-2 | CASRRDLQETQYF | TGCGCCAGCCGGCGGGACTTACAAGAGACCCAGTACTTC
NA | TRBJ2-4 | 11 | many | TRBV29-1 | CSVGTDSIQYF | TGCAGCGTTGGGACAGATTCTATTCAGTACTTC
NA | TRBJ1-6 | 13 | many | TRBV12-3/TRBV12-4 | CASSLQSNSPLHF | TGTGCCAGCAGTTTACAGAGCAATTCACCCCTCCACTTT
NA | TRBJ1-1 | 15 | many | TRBV5-1 | CASSLGGEGNTEAFF | TGCGCCAGCAGCTTGGGGGGCGAAGGCAACACTGAAGCTTTCTTT
NA | TRBJ1-6 | 13 | NA | TRBV19 | CATKGSYNSPLHF | TGTGCGACGAAGGGTTCCTATAATTCACCCCTCCACTTT
NA | TRBJ2-7 | 14 | few | TRBV2 | CASSKQGGVYEQYF | TGTGCCAGCAGCAAGCAGGGGGGGGTCTACGAGCAGTACTTC
NA | TRBJ2-2 | 14 | many | TRBV5-1 | CASSLDVTSGELFF | TGCGCCAGCAGCTTGGACGTCACCTCAGGGGAGCTGTTTTTT
NA | TRBJ2-3 | 14 | NA | TRBV2 | CATAPHEGQDTQYF | TGTGCCACCGCACCCCACGAGGGCCAAGATACGCAGTATTTT
TRBD1 | TRBJ1-6 | 15 | NA | TRBV20-1 | CSARPPTGRNSPLHF | TGCAGTGCTAGACCTCCGACAGGGAGGAATTCACCCCTCCACTTT
NA | TRBJ1-2 | 10 | NA | TRBV6-6 | CASRSQGYTF | TGTGCCAGCAGGTCGCAGGGCTACACCTTC
NA | TRBJ2-5 | 14 | NA | TRBV19 | CASSIGGGKETQYF | TGTGCCAGTAGTATAGGAGGGGGGAAAGAGACCCAGTACTTC
TRBD2 | TRBJ2-3 | 15 | many | TRBV12-3/TRBV12-4 | CASCLGLAATDTQYF | TGTGCCAGTTGCCTCGGGCTAGCGGCCACAGATACGCAGTATTTT
NA | TRBJ1-1 | 15 | many | TRBV5-1 | CASSLVQGLVTEAFF | TGCGCCAGCAGCTTGGTACAGGGTTTGGTTACTGAAGCTTTCTTT
TRBD1 | TRBJ2-7 | 13 | NA | TRBV29-1 | CSVGTGGEREQYF | TGCAGCGTCGGGACAGGGGGGGAACGCGAGCAGTACTTC
TRBD1 | TRBJ2-7 | 14 | NA | TRBV5-6 | CASSSTTGVKEQYF | TGTGCCAGCAGCTCAACGACAGGGGTAAAAGAGCAGTACTTC
NA | TRBJ2-3 | 14 | many | TRBV19 | CASSLGGRADTQYF | TGTGCCAGTAGTTTAGGGGGACGGGCAGATACGCAGTATTTT
TRBD1 | TRBJ1-2 | 14 | NA | TRBV18 | CASSRGQGVYGYTF | TGTGCCAGCTCGCGCGGGCAGGGGGTTTACGGCTACACCTTC
TRBD1 | TRBJ1-4 | 14 | NA | TRBV2 | CASRPTGVREKLFF | TGTGCCAGCAGGCCGACAGGGGTGAGAGAAAAACTGTTTTTT
NA | TRBJ1-6 | 12 | few | TRBV29-1 | CSRSGLGSPLHF | TGCAGCCGGTCGGGGCTCGGTTCACCCCTCCACTTT
NA | TRBJ2-1 | 16 | few | TRBV6-1 | CASSEAGLLGTGEQFF | TGTGCCAGCAGTGAAGCCGGTCTTCTGGGTACAGGTGAGCAGTTCTTC
TRBD1 | TRBJ1-2 | 15 | many | TRBV6-6 | CASSYSTGENYGYTF | TGTGCCAGCAGTTACTCTACAGGGGAAAACTATGGCTACACCTTC
NA | TRBJ1-2 | 14 | NA | TRBV20-1 | CSVPLKGANYGYTF | TGCAGTGTGCCCCTGAAGGGGGCTAACTATGGCTACACCTTC
TRBD1 | TRBJ1-6 | 13 | once | TRBV2 | CASSGQGDSPLHF | TGTGCCAGCAGTGGACAGGGTGATTCACCCCTCCACTTT
NA | TRBJ2-1 | 14 | many | TRBV20-1 | CSARASSSYNEQFF | TGCAGTGCTCGGGCCTCCAGCTCCTACAATGAGCAGTTCTTC
TRBD1 | TRBJ2-7 | 17 | few | TRBV6-2/TRBV6-3 | CASRYPSQDRANYEQYF | TGTGCCAGCAGATACCCCTCCCAAGACAGGGCGAACTACGAGCAGTACTTC
NA | TRBJ1-1 | 12 | NA | TRBV29-1 | CSVSGMNTEAFF | TGCAGCGTCTCCGGGATGAACACTGAAGCTTTCTTT
NA | TRBJ2-7 | 12 | many | TRBV19 | CASGVRGYEQYF | TGTGCCAGTGGGGTAAGGGGCTACGAGCAGTACTTC